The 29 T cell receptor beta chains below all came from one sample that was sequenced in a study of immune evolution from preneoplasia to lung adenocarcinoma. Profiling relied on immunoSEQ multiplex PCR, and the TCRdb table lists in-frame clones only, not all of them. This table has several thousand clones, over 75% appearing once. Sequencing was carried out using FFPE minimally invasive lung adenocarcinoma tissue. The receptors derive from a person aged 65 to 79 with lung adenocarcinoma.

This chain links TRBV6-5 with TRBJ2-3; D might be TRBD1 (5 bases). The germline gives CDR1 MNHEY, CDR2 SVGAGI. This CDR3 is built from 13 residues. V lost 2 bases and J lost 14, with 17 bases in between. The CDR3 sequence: CASSYDSDRFRYF. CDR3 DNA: TGTGCCAGCAGTTACGATTCTGACAGATTTCGGTATTTT.

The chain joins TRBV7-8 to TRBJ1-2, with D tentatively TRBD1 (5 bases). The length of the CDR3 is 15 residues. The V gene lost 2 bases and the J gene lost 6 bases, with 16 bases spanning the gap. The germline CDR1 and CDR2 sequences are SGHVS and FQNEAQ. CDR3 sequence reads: CASSLRDLGRDGYTF. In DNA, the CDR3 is TGTGCCAGCAGCTTAAGGGACCTCGGAAGGGATGGCTACACCTTC.

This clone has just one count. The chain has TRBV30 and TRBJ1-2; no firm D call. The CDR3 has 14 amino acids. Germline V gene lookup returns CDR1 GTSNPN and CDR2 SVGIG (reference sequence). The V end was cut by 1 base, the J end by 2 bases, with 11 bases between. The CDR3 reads CAWSGRKRNYGYTF. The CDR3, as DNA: TGTGCCTGGAGTGGCAGGAAACGGAACTATGGCTACACCTTC.

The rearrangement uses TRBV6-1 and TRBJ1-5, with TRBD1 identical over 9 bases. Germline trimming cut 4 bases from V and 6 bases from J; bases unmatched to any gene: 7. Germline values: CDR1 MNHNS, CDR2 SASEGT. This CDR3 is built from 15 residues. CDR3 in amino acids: CASSATGTGSQPQHF. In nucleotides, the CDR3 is TGTGCCAGCAGTGCAACCGGGACAGGGAGTCAGCCCCAGCATTTT.

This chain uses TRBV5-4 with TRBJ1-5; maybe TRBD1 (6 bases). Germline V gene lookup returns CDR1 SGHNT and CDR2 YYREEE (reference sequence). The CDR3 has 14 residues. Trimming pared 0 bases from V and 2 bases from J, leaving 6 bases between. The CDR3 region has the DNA TGTGCCAGCAGCTTGGACAGGGGCAATCAGCCCCAGCATTTT. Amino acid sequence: CASSLDRGNQPQHF.

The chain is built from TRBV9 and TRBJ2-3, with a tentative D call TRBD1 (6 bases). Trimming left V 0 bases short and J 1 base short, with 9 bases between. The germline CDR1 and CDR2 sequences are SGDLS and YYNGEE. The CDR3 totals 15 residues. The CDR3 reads CASSVVGAGTDTQYF. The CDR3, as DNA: TGTGCCAGCAGCGTAGTGGGGGCTGGCACAGATACGCAGTATTTT.

The CDR3 protein is CASSSSGGAYGYTF. For the CDR3, the DNA is TGTGCCAGCAGCTCGTCCGGGGGGGCCTATGGCTACACCTTC. This chain joins TRBV27 and TRBJ1-2; weak D call: TRBD1 (6 bases). Germline V gene lookup returns CDR1 MNHEY and CDR2 SMNVEV (reference sequence). This CDR3 has 14 residues. V lost 6 bases to trimming and J lost 4 bases, with 15 bases between them.

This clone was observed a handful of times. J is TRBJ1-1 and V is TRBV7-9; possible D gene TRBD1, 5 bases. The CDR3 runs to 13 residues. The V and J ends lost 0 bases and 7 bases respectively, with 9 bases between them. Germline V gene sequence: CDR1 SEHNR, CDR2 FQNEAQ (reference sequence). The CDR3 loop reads CASSLARQGEAFF. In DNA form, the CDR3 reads TGTGCCAGCAGCTTAGCGCGGCAGGGTGAAGCTTTCTTT.

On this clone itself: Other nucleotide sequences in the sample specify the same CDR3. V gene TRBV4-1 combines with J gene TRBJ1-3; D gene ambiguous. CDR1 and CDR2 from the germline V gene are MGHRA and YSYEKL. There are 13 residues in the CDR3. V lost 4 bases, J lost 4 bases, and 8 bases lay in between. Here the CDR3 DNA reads TGCGCCAGCAGCCCTTCTCCGGGAAACACCATATATTTT. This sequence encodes CASSPSPGNTIYF.

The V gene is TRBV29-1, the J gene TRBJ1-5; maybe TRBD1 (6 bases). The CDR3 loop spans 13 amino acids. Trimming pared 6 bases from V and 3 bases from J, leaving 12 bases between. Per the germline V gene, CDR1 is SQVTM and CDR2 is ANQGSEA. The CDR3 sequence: CSVLQGINQPQHF. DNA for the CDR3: TGCAGCGTACTACAGGGAATCAATCAGCCCCAGCATTTT.

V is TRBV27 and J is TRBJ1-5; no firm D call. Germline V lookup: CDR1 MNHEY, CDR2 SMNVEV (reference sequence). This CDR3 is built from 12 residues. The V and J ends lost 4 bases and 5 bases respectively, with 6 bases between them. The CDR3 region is CASSSGYQPQHF. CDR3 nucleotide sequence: TGTGCCAGCAGTTCGGGGTATCAGCCCCAGCATTTT.

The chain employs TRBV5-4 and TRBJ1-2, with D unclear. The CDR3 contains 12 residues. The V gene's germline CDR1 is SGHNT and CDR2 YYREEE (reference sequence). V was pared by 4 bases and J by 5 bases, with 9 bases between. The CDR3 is CASSETLYGYTF. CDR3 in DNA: TGTGCCAGCAGCGAGACCTTGTATGGCTACACCTTC.

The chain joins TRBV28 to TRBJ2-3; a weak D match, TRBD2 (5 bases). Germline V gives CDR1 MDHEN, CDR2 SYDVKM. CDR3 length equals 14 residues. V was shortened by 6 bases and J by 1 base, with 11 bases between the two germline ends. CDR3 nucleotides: TGTGCCAGCAGGCGGACTCAAGGCACAGATACGCAGTATTTT. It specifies CASRRTQGTDTQYF.

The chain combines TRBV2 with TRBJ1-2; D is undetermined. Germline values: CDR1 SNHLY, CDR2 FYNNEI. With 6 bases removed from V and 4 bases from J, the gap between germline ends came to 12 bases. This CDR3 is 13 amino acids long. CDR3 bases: TGTGCCAGCAGCCCAACGACTGGCTATGGCTACACCTTC. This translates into CASSPTTGYGYTF.

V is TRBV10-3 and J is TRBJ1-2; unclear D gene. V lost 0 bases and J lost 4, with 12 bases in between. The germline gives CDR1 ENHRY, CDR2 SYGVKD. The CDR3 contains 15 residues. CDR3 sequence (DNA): TGTGCCATCAGTGAGTCGCAGGCCGGGCGCTATGGCTACACCTTC. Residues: CAISESQAGRYGYTF.

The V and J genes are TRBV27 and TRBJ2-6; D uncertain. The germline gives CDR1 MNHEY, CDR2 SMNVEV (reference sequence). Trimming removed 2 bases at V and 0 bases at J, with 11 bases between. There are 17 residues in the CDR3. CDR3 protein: CASSLKVFTSGANVLTF. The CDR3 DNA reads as TGTGCCAGCAGTTTAAAGGTGTTCACCTCTGGGGCCAACGTCCTGACTTTC.

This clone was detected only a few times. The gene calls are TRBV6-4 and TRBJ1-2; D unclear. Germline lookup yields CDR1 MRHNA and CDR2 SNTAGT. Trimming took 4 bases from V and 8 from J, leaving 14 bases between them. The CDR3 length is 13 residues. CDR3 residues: CASSVDGVRGYTF. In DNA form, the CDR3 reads TGTGCCAGCAGTGTCGATGGGGTTAGGGGCTACACCTTC.

The CDR3 nucleotides read TGTGCCACCTCGACAGGGAACCGGGTTGAAGCTTTCTTT. The encoded protein is CATSTGNRVEAFF. The rearrangement uses TRBV28 and TRBJ1-1; 7 nucleotides align to TRBD1. CDR3 length: 13 amino acids. CDR1 MDHEN and CDR2 SYDVKM come from the germline V gene. V shed 10 bases and J 7 bases; nucleotides not matched to a gene: 12.

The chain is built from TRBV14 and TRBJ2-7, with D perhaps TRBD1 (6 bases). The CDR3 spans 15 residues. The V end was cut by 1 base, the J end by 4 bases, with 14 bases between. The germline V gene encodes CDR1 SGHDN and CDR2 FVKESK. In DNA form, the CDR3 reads TGTGCCAGCAGCCAAGTGGGTCAGGGGTCATACGAGCAGTACTTC. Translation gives CASSQVGQGSYEQYF. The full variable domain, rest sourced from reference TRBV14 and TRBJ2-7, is EAGVTQFPSHSVIEKGQTVTLRCDPISGHDNLYWYRRVMGKEIKFLLHFVKESKQDESGMPNNRFLAERTGGTYSTLKVQPAELEDSGVYFCASSQVGQGSYEQYFGPGTRLTVT.

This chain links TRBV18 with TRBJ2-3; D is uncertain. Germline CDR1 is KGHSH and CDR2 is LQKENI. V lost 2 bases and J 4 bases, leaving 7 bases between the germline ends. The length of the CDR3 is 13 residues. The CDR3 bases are TGTGCCAGCTCACCAGGTACGGCAGATACGCAGTATTTT. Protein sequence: CASSPGTADTQYF.

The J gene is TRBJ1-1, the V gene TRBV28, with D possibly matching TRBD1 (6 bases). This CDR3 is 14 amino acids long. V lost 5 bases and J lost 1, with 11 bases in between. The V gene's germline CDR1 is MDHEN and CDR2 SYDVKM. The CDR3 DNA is TGTGCCAGCAGTATCCGCAGGGGGAACACTGAAGCTTTCTTT. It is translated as CASSIRRGNTEAFF.

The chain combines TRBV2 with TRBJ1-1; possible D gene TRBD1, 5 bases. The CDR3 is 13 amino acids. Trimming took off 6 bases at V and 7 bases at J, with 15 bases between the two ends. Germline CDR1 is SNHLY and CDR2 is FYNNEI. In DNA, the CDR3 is TGTGCCAGCAGGTCGAGGGGAATAAGTGAAGCTTTCTTT. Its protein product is CASRSRGISEAFF.

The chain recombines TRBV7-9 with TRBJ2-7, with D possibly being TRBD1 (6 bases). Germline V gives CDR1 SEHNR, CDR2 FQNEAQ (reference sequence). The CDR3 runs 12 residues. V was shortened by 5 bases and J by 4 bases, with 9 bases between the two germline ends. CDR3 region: CASSLGTYEQYF. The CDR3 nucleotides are TGTGCCAGCAGCCTGGGGACATACGAGCAGTACTTC.

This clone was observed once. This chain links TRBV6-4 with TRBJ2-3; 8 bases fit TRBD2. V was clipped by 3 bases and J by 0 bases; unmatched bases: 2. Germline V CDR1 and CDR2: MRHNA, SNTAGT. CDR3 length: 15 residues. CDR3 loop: CASSEGTSSTDTQYF. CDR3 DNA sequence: TGTGCCAGCAGTGAAGGGACTAGTAGCACAGATACGCAGTATTTT.

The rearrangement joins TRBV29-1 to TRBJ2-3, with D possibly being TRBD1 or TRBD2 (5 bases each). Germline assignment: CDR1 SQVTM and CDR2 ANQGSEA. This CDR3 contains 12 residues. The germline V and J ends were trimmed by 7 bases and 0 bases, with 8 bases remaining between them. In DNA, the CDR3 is TGCAGCGCCGGGGACAGCACAGATACGCAGTATTTT. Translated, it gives CSAGDSTDTQYF.

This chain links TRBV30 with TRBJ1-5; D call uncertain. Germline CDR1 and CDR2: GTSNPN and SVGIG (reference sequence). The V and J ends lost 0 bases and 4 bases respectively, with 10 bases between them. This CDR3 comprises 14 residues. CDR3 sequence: CAWSVLENNQPQHF. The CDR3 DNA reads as TGTGCCTGGAGTGTACTCGAGAATAATCAGCCCCAGCATTTT. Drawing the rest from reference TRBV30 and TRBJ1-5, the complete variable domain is SQTIHQWPATLVQPVGSPLSLECTVEGTSNPNLYWYRQAAGRGLQLLFYSVGIGQISSEVPQNLSASRPQDRQFILSSKKLLLSDSGFYLCAWSVLENNQPQHFGDGTRLSIL.

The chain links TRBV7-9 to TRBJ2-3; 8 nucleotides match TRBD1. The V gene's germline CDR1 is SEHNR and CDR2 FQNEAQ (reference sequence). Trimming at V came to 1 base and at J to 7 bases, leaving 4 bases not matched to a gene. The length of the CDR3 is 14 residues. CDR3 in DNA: TGTGCCAGCAGCTTAGGAACAGGGGGGAATACGCAGTATTTT. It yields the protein CASSLGTGGNTQYF.

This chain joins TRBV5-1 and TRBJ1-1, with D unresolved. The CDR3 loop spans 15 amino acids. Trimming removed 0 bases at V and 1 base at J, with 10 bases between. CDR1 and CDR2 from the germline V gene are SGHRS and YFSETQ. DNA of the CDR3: TGCGCCAGCAGCTTGGCAGCCACAAGGAACACTGAAGCTTTCTTT. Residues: CASSLAATRNTEAFF.

DNA for the CDR3: TGTGCCAGCAGTCCAAGGGACAGGGGGCCTCTGCCCCAGCATTTT. This codes for CASSPRDRGPLPQHF. The chain recombines TRBV28 with TRBJ1-5; 12 nucleotides match TRBD1. From germline, CDR1 is MDHEN and CDR2 SYDVKM. Trimming removed 5 bases from V and 9 bases from J; junction bases left unmatched: 8. This CDR3 contains 15 residues.